The 32 T cell receptor beta chains below come from one sample, sequenced in a study of cytomegalovirus exposure and HLA in healthy donors. In the PCR, 60 Vbeta and 13 Jbeta primers were used. TCRdb's table, derived via immunoSEQ multiplex PCR, lists solely in-frame clones and lacks some. Of 180,000 or so clones detected, 75% to 80% appear once; the ten largest clones hold around 15%. Sequencing input: PBMCs. The receptors were gathered from a man aged 50 or older in good health and CMV-seropositive.

The chain combines TRBV19 with TRBJ1-6; 10 nucleotides align to TRBD1. The CDR3 contains 14 residues. V lost 8 bases to trimming and J lost 10 bases; unmatched junction nucleotides: 8. CDR1 and CDR2 (germline): LNHDA, SQIVND (reference sequence). The CDR3 nucleotides read TGTGCCAGTCAGGGGACAGGGGAAAACTCACCCCTCCACTTT. It specifies CASQGTGENSPLHF.

Of note for this clone: The sample holds other DNA sequences that translate to the same CDR3. The CDR3: CASSVGTAQETQYF. CDR3 sequence (DNA): TGTGCCAGCAGCGTAGGGACAGCCCAAGAGACCCAGTACTTC. This chain uses TRBV9 with TRBJ2-5, with TRBD1 as a possible D gene (6 bases). Trimming took 0 bases from V and 1 from J, leaving 7 bases between them. The CDR3 contains 14 residues. Germline CDR1 SGDLS, CDR2 YYNGEE.

This chain links TRBV4-2 with TRBJ2-7; 7 bases agree with TRBD2. Germline lookup yields CDR1 LGHNA and CDR2 YNFKEQ. V was pared by 1 base and J by 4 bases, with 1 base of the junction left unmatched. The CDR3 totals 13 residues. CDR3 residues: CASSQASGYEQYF. CDR3 bases: TGTGCCAGCAGCCAAGCTAGCGGTTACGAGCAGTACTTC.

This clone was picked up a small number of times. The chain couples TRBV6-4 to TRBJ2-7; D perhaps matches TRBD2 (6 bases). Germline CDR1 is MRHNA and CDR2 is SNTAGT. Deletions cut 7 bases from V and 7 bases from J, with 14 bases between. This CDR3 comprises 12 residues. The CDR3 sequence is CASTSSVWEQYV. The CDR3 region has the DNA TGTGCCAGCACCTCTAGCGTGTGGGAGCAGTACGTC.

The V and J genes are TRBV5-1 and TRBJ1-6, with 12 bases identical to TRBD1. Per germline, CDR1 SGHRS and CDR2 YFSETQ. This CDR3 is 16 amino acids long. The V segment lost 4 bases and the J segment 7 bases; nucleotides outside the gene matches: 6. CDR3 amino acids: CASSASGQGANSPLHF. The CDR3 DNA follows: TGCGCCAGCAGCGCCTCGGGACAGGGGGCAAATTCACCCCTCCACTTT.

The rearrangement uses TRBV7-6 and TRBJ2-1, with 8 bases matching TRBD1. The CDR3 covers 14 residues. The germline V gene encodes CDR1 SGHVS and CDR2 FNYEAQ. J was trimmed by 6 bases and V by 6 bases; bases with no gene match: 7. The CDR3 nucleotides read TGTGCCAGCAGTAGAGGACAGGGAGCCAATGAGCAGTTCTTC. Translated, it gives CASSRGQGANEQFF.

The V and J genes are TRBV5-4 and TRBJ2-5; D gene ambiguous. The DNA matches TRBJ2-7 better at its end, which makes the J call doubtful. From germline, CDR1 is SGHNT and CDR2 YYREEE (reference sequence). The CDR3 extends over 15 amino acids. DNA for the CDR3: TGTGCCAGCAGCCTAACCGGGTCCGGCGCCTACGAGCAGTACTTC. Translating gives CASSLTGSGAYEQYF.

Only a few counts were recorded for this clone. The chain couples TRBV4-2 to TRBJ2-5, with D perhaps matching TRBD1 (5 bases). V was shortened by 0 bases and J by 9 bases, with 23 bases between the two germline ends. From germline, CDR1 is LGHNA and CDR2 YNFKEQ. The CDR3 covers 17 residues. CDR3 sequence reads: CASSQDSPRAQETAQYF. As DNA, the CDR3 is TGTGCCAGCAGCCAAGATTCCCCCAGGGCTCAAGAGACGGCCCAGTACTTC.

V is TRBV4-3 and J is TRBJ2-2; 9 bases agree with TRBD2. Germline V lookup: CDR1 LGHNA, CDR2 YSLEER. V was pared by 1 base and J by 1 base, with 1 base of the junction left unmatched. CDR3 length: 16 amino acids. CDR3 amino acids: CASSQVAGVNTGELFF. The CDR3, as DNA: TGCGCCAGCAGCCAAGTAGCGGGGGTGAACACCGGGGAGCTGTTTTTT.

The chain combines TRBV18 with TRBJ2-1; 8 nucleotides line up with TRBD2. The trim removed 4 bases at V and 7 bases at J, leaving 9 bases unmatched. This CDR3 spans 15 amino acids. Germline V gene lookup returns CDR1 KGHSH and CDR2 LQKENI. The CDR3 DNA follows: TGTGCCAGCTCACGGACGGGGGGGCCGGGGAATGAGCAGTTCTTC. This codes for CASSRTGGPGNEQFF. Full variable domain (remainder filled in from reference TRBV18 and TRBJ2-1): NAGVMQNPRHLVRRRGQEARLRCSPMKGHSHVYWYRQLPEEGLKFMVYLQKENIIDESGMPKERFSAEFPKEGPSILRIQQVVRGDSAAYFCASSRTGGPGNEQFFGPGTRLTVL.

V is TRBV4-3 and J is TRBJ2-2, with a possible D match to TRBD1 (5 bases). With 0 bases removed from V and 6 bases from J, the gap between germline ends came to 14 bases. The germline V gene encodes CDR1 LGHNA and CDR2 YSLEER. This CDR3 is built from 16 residues. The DNA for the CDR3 is TGCGCCAGCAGCCAAGATTTCGGCAGGGCAGCCGGGGAGCTGTTTTTT. Translated, it gives CASSQDFGRAAGELFF.

The rearrangement uses TRBV27 and TRBJ2-2; TRBD2 might be the D (6 bases). The germline CDR1 and CDR2 sequences are MNHEY and SMNVEV (reference sequence). CDR3 length: 15 amino acids. V was cut by 2 bases and J by 2 bases, with 9 bases left in between. This chain's CDR3 is CASSLGGINTGELFF. The DNA for the CDR3 is TGTGCCAGCAGTTTAGGGGGGATAAACACCGGGGAGCTGTTTTTT.

This clone has just one count. V gene TRBV6-1 combines with J gene TRBJ1-2, with D perhaps matching TRBD1 (6 bases). This CDR3 spans 13 amino acids. V lost 7 bases and J lost 5, with 14 bases in between. Germline V gene sequence: CDR1 MNHNS, CDR2 SASEGT. The CDR3, as DNA: TGTGCCAGCAAGCAGGGGTGGGATTATGGCTACACCTTC. Protein product: CASKQGWDYGYTF.

This chain links TRBV28 with TRBJ2-1, with TRBD1 matching over 9 bases. The CDR3 runs 14 residues. The trim removed 6 bases at V and 7 bases at J, leaving 7 bases unmatched. Germline V gene data show CDR1 as MDHEN and CDR2 as SYDVKM. CDR3 residues: CASRPGTGKNEQFF. The CDR3 nucleotides are TGTGCCAGCAGACCCGGGACAGGGAAAAATGAGCAGTTCTTC.

CDR3: CSVEANSNSYEQYF. As DNA, the CDR3 is TGCAGCGTTGAAGCGAATAGCAATTCCTACGAGCAGTACTTC. V gene TRBV29-1 combines with J gene TRBJ2-5; D gene uncertain. The J call is doubtful: the DNA matches TRBJ2-7 better. Germline loops: CDR1 SQVTM, CDR2 ANQGSEA. The CDR3 runs to 14 residues.

The chain is built from TRBV6-1 and TRBJ2-2; D is uncertain. The CDR3 spans 14 residues. From germline, CDR1 is MNHNS and CDR2 SASEGT. Trimming took 10 bases from V and 3 from J, leaving 15 bases between them. The DNA for the CDR3 is TGTGCCAAACCCGGAGTATGGCACACCGGGGAGCTGTTTTTT. This gives the protein CAKPGVWHTGELFF.

This chain uses TRBV27 with TRBJ1-1; no clear D. Trimming took off 6 bases at V and 1 base at J, with 9 bases between the two ends. This CDR3 region has 13 residues. CDR1 MNHEY and CDR2 SMNVEV come from the germline V gene (reference sequence). The CDR3 bases are TGTGCCAGCAGACTCGGGAAGAACACTGAAGCTTTCTTT. It encodes CASRLGKNTEAFF.

The chain links TRBV7-8 to TRBJ1-2; unclear D gene. Trimming removed 2 bases at V and 8 bases at J, with 21 bases between. Germline V gives CDR1 SGHVS, CDR2 FQNEAQ. CDR3 length equals 16 residues. The CDR3 here is CASSLRGSLLNEGYTF. The CDR3 region has the DNA TGTGCCAGCAGCTTACGGGGAAGTCTCTTAAATGAGGGCTACACCTTC.

This clone occurred a few times. This rearrangement joins TRBV5-5 to TRBJ1-1; no clear D gene. The CDR3 contains 12 residues. Germline CDR1 reads SGHKS; CDR2 reads YYEKEE (reference sequence). V lost 2 bases and J lost 1, with 3 bases in between. The CDR3 DNA sequence: TGTGCCAGCAGCTTCGGGAACACTGAAGCTTTCTTT. Its protein product is CASSFGNTEAFF.

The chain has TRBV4-1 and TRBJ2-7, with D possibly TRBD2 on 6 matching bases. The ends were cut back, 4 bases at V and 6 bases at J, with 10 bases in the middle. This CDR3 is 12 amino acids long. CDR1 is MGHRA, CDR2 YSYEKL, per germline. The CDR3 coding sequence is TGCGCCAGCAGCCGGGTCGGGGGCGAGCAGTACTTC. Translating gives CASSRVGGEQYF.

This chain connects TRBV5-5 to TRBJ2-3; D is possibly TRBD2 (5 bases). From germline, CDR1 is SGHKS and CDR2 YYEKEE (reference sequence). This CDR3 contains 16 residues. V dropped 2 bases and J dropped 0 bases, with 13 bases sitting between them. CDR3 amino acids: CASSFFRSGSTDTQYF. CDR3 coding DNA: TGTGCCAGCAGCTTTTTTAGGTCGGGGAGCACAGATACGCAGTATTTT.

The chain employs TRBV6-5 and TRBJ2-5; TRBD2 aligns across 9 bases. This CDR3 is built from 15 residues. V was clipped by 8 bases and J by 2 bases; unmatched bases: 9. Germline CDR1 reads MNHEY; CDR2 reads SVGAGI. The CDR3 sequence is CASGQTSGVQETQYF. The CDR3 nucleotides read TGTGCCAGCGGTCAGACTAGCGGAGTACAAGAGACCCAGTACTTC.

The chain is built from TRBV5-6 and TRBJ1-1; D is possibly TRBD1 (6 bases). Germline V gives CDR1 SGHDT, CDR2 YYEEEE. CDR3 length: 13 amino acids. V shed 4 bases and J shed 4 bases, with 11 bases lying between them. The CDR3 DNA is TGTGCCAGCAGCACAGGGCTTCTCACTGAAGCTTTCTTT. The encoded protein is CASSTGLLTEAFF.

V gene TRBV7-9 combines with J gene TRBJ2-2, with 7 bases lining up with TRBD1. Germline values: CDR1 SEHNR, CDR2 FQNEAQ (reference sequence). The trim removed 7 bases at V and 2 bases at J, leaving 4 bases unmatched. CDR3 length equals 14 residues. The CDR3 is CASTRQGNTGELFF. CDR3 sequence (DNA): TGTGCCAGCACCCGACAGGGTAACACCGGGGAGCTGTTTTTT.

This clone was counted only a few times. The V call is TRBV9, the J call TRBJ2-1; possible D gene TRBD1, 6 bases. With 3 bases removed from V and 6 bases from J, the gap between germline ends came to 10 bases. From germline, CDR1 is SGDLS and CDR2 YYNGEE. This CDR3 comprises 13 residues. The CDR3 DNA follows: TGTGCCAGCAGCGGGGGGCCGGCCAATGAGCAGTTCTTC. Translation gives CASSGGPANEQFF.

V gene TRBV28 combines with J gene TRBJ1-5; 8 bases align to TRBD1. The length of the CDR3 is 16 residues. Trimming cost V 5 bases and J 7 bases; bases outside gene matches: 13. Germline V gene sequence: CDR1 MDHEN, CDR2 SYDVKM. This chain's CDR3 is CASSAGHRTGNQPQHF. The CDR3 region has the DNA TGTGCCAGCAGTGCAGGCCACCGGACAGGGAACCAGCCCCAGCATTTT.

The V call is TRBV19, the J call TRBJ2-5; TRBD1 might be the D (6 bases). V was cut by 6 bases and J by 5 bases, with 13 bases left in between. This CDR3 spans 13 amino acids. Per the germline V gene, CDR1 is LNHDA and CDR2 is SQIVND (reference sequence). The chain's CDR3 is CASRNGQGETQYF. The CDR3 DNA reads as TGTGCCAGTAGAAACGGGCAGGGGGAGACCCAGTACTTC.

V is TRBV29-1 and J is TRBJ2-5; no reliable D call. V gave up 3 bases and J gave up 5 bases, with 13 bases separating them. This CDR3 comprises 13 residues. CDR1 and CDR2 (germline): SQVTM, ANQGSEA. CDR3 residues: CSVDAVSQETQYF. CDR3 nucleotides: TGCAGCGTTGACGCGGTCTCCCAGGAGACCCAGTACTTC.

The chain is built from TRBV5-1 and TRBJ1-2; 8 bases fit TRBD1. Germline V gives CDR1 SGHRS, CDR2 YFSETQ. V dropped 2 bases and J dropped 10; count of bases not matched to a gene: 7. This CDR3 has 13 residues. The CDR3 is CASSFAGTGLYTF. Here the CDR3 DNA reads TGCGCCAGCAGCTTCGCGGGGACAGGACTCTACACCTTC.

The CDR3 bases are TGCGCCAGCAGCCAAGAGAGCCGGGGAGGGCCGCTCTATGGCTACACCTTC. Protein product: CASSQESRGGPLYGYTF. The gene calls are TRBV4-3 and TRBJ1-2; unclear D gene. CDR1 is LGHNA, CDR2 YSLEER, per germline. This CDR3 is built from 17 residues. Deletions cut 0 bases from V and 4 bases from J, with 18 bases between.

CDR3 region: CASSLGRGLETQYF. The DNA for the CDR3 is TGTGCCAGCAGCTTAGGGAGGGGGCTGGAGACCCAGTACTTC. The chain is built from TRBV7-8 and TRBJ2-5, with a possible D match to TRBD1 (7 bases). Per germline, CDR1 SGHVS and CDR2 FQNEAQ. Trimming removed 1 base at V and 5 bases at J, with 11 bases between. This CDR3 is 14 amino acids long.

The chain employs TRBV6-1 and TRBJ1-3; no definite D call. Trimming left V 3 bases short and J 0 bases short, with 3 bases between. The CDR3 has 13 amino acids. CDR1 and CDR2 (germline): MNHNS, SASEGT. CDR3 nucleotides: TGTGCCAGCAGTGATATCTCTGGAAACACCATATATTTT. Translation: CASSDISGNTIYF.